Below are 11 T cell receptor beta chains sequenced from a single sample in a study of cytomegalovirus exposure and HLA in healthy donors. The study ran its PCR with 60 Vbeta and 13 Jbeta primers. Clones were read by immunoSEQ multiplex PCR, and TCRdb kept only the in-frame ones, dropping some. This repertoire shows some 200,000 clones, about 90% found once; its top ten account for around 0.21%. Sequences were obtained from PBMCs. The receptors shown here come from a girl under two years old in good health and CMV-seronegative.

This clone was observed a single time. This rearrangement joins TRBV30 to TRBJ2-7; D is unclear. The V end was cut by 2 bases, the J end by 5 bases, with 13 bases between. CDR1 and CDR2 from the germline V gene are GTSNPN and SVGIG (reference sequence). The CDR3 length is 13 residues. CDR3 sequence: CAWSSGPTNEQYF. The DNA for the CDR3 is TGTGCCTGGAGTTCTGGGCCTACGAACGAGCAGTACTTC.

This rearrangement joins TRBV15 to TRBJ2-7, with D possibly TRBD2 on 5 matching bases. The CDR3 runs 13 residues. Per germline, CDR1 LNHNV and CDR2 YYDKDF (reference sequence). V was clipped by 5 bases and J by 3 bases, with 11 bases between them. DNA for the CDR3: TGTGCCACCAGCCCTGGACTGAACTACGAGCAGTACTTC. Amino acids: CATSPGLNYEQYF.

J is TRBJ2-3 and V is TRBV11-2, with 8 bases that match TRBD2. Germline CDR1 reads SGHAT; CDR2 reads FQNNGV. The trim removed 4 bases at V and 6 bases at J, leaving 9 bases unmatched. This CDR3 comprises 15 residues. The CDR3 DNA reads TGTGCCAGCAGCTCACTAGCGGTGCGGGGGGATACGCAGTATTTT. Encoded protein: CASSSLAVRGDTQYF.

The chain carries TRBV6-5 and TRBJ1-2; possible D gene TRBD1, 6 bases. The CDR3 runs 14 residues. Germline CDR1 MNHEY, CDR2 SVGAGI. V was shortened by 0 bases and J by 2 bases, with 7 bases between the two germline ends. Here the CDR3 DNA reads TGTGCCAGCAGTTACTCGCAGGGGAACTATGGCTACACCTTC. This sequence encodes CASSYSQGNYGYTF.

The V gene is TRBV4-1, the J gene TRBJ2-7; D is uncertain. V was trimmed by 0 bases and J by 5 bases, leaving 8 bases between them. CDR1 and CDR2 (germline): MGHRA, YSYEKL. There are 13 residues in the CDR3. CDR3 sequence (DNA): TGCGCCAGCAGCCAAGATGATCAGGACGAGCAGTACTTC. Translated: CASSQDDQDEQYF.

This clone showed up just a few times. This chain joins TRBV27 and TRBJ2-1; 10 bases align to TRBD2. The CDR3 is 15 residues long. The trim removed 3 bases at V and 5 bases at J, leaving 4 bases unmatched. CDR1 and CDR2 from the germline V gene are MNHEY and SMNVEV (reference sequence). CDR3 bases: TGTGCCAGCAGTTTCCTAGCGGGAGCGGACAATGAGCAGTTCTTC. The encoded protein is CASSFLAGADNEQFF.

The rearrangement uses TRBV5-6 and TRBJ2-2; possibly TRBD2 for D (5 bases). CDR3 size: 18 residues. CDR1 and CDR2 (germline): SGHDT, YYEEEE. V was cut by 2 bases and J by 3 bases, with 20 bases left in between. The CDR3 here is CASSLVGAGKVYTGELFF. CDR3 DNA sequence: TGTGCCAGCAGCTTAGTCGGTGCCGGGAAAGTGTACACCGGGGAGCTGTTTTTT.

The chain joins TRBV25-1 to TRBJ1-2; maybe TRBD1 (5 bases). Germline V gene lookup returns CDR1 MGHDK and CDR2 SYGVNS. This CDR3 has 13 amino acids. Trimming took off 2 bases at V and 4 bases at J, with 8 bases between the two ends. The CDR3: CASSETTGYGYTF. The CDR3 DNA reads as TGTGCCAGCAGTGAAACTACAGGCTATGGCTACACCTTC.

This clone was picked up one time. The chain links TRBV7-6 to TRBJ1-1, with a tentative D call TRBD1 (5 bases). Germline CDR1 is SGHVS and CDR2 is FNYEAQ. V lost 1 base and J 4 bases, leaving 10 bases between the germline ends. The CDR3 has 14 amino acids. The CDR3 nucleotides are TGTGCCAGCAGCTTAGTTCAGGGAATCACTGAAGCTTTCTTT. The encoded protein is CASSLVQGITEAFF.

The genes are TRBV5-1 and TRBJ2-2, with 9 bases that match TRBD1. Germline-derived CDR1 and CDR2 are SGHRS and YFSETQ. V was pared by 5 bases and J by 2 bases, with 7 bases of the junction left unmatched. The CDR3 is 16 residues long. The CDR3 nucleotides are TGCGCCAGCAGGCCCCAGACAGGGGGTAACACCGGGGAGCTGTTTTTT. It translates to CASRPQTGGNTGELFF. The variable domain in full, with the rest retrieved from reference TRBV5-1 and TRBJ2-2, is KAGVTQTPRYLIKTRGQQVTLSCSPISGHRSVSWYQQTPGQGLQFLFEYFSETQRNKGNFPGRFSGRQFSNSRSEMNVSTLELGDSALYLCASRPQTGGNTGELFFGEGSRLTVL.

In DNA form, the CDR3 reads TGTGCCAGCTCACCCTCCAGGGATTCCTATGGCTACACCTTC. Translation: CASSPSRDSYGYTF. The chain uses TRBV18 and TRBJ1-2, with D possibly matching TRBD1 (5 bases). The CDR3 is 14 amino acids. Trimming removed 3 bases at V and 4 bases at J, with 12 bases between. Germline assignment: CDR1 KGHSH and CDR2 LQKENI.